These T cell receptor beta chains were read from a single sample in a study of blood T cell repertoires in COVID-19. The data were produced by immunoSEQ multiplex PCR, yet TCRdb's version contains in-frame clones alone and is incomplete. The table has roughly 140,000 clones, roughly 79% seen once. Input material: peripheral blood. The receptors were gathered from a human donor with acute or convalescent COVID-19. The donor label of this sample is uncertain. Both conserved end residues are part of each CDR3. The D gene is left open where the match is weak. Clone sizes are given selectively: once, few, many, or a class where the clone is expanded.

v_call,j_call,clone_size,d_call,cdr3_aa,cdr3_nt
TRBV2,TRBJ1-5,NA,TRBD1,CASTRTGATSREPQHF,TGTGCCAGCACTAGGACAGGGGCGACATCAAGGGAGCCCCAGCATTTT
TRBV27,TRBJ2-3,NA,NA,CASSLSGALTDTQYF,TGTGCCAGCAGTTTATCGGGGGCTCTTACAGATACGCAGTATTTT
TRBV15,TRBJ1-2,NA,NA,CATRALGGYGYTF,TGTGCCACGCGGGCCCTCGGGGGCTATGGCTACACCTTC
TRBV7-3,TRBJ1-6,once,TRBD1,CASSLTGQVKGSPLHF,TGTGCCAGCAGCTTAACTGGACAGGTCAAGGGATCACCCCTCCACTTT
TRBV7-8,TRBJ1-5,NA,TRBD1,CASSSQDRVEAQPQHF,TGTGCCAGCAGCTCCCAGGACAGGGTTGAGGCTCAGCCCCAGCATTTT
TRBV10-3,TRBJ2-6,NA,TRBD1,CAITGTGGANVLTF,TGTGCCATCACCGGGACAGGTGGGGCCAACGTCCTGACTTTC
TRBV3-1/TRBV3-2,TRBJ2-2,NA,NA,CASSLNGELFF,TGTGCCAGCTCACTCAACGGGGAGCTGTTTTTT
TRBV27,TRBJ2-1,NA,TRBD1,CASSILYPGTGENEQFF,TGTGCCAGCAGCATCCTTTATCCCGGGACAGGGGAGAATGAGCAGTTCTTC
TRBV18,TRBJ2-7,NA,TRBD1,CASSQLTGQGPYEQYF,TGTGCCAGCTCACAACTGACAGGGCAAGGACCCTACGAGCAGTACTTC
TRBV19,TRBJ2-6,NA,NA,CASTGTRNSGANVLTF,TGTGCCAGTACCGGGACACGAAACTCTGGGGCCAACGTCCTGACTTTC
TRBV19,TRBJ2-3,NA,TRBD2,CASGIAGGPDTQYF,TGTGCCAGTGGAATAGCGGGGGGGCCAGATACGCAGTATTTT
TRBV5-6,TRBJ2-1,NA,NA,CASSSGGYNEQFF,TGTGCCAGCAGCTCAGGGGGGTACAATGAGCAGTTCTTC
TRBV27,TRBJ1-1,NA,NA,CASYLRLNTEAFF,TGTGCCAGTTATCTTCGGTTAAACACTGAAGCTTTCTTT
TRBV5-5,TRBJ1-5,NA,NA,CASSLAGNQPQHF,TGTGCCAGCAGCTTGGCAGGAAATCAGCCCCAGCATTTT
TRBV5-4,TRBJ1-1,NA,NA,CASSFQGRNTEAFF,TGTGCCAGCAGCTTCCAGGGTAGGAACACTGAAGCTTTCTTT
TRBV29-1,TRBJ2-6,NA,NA,CSVLGGTGANVLTF,TGCAGCGTTTTAGGAGGGACTGGGGCCAACGTCCTGACTTTC
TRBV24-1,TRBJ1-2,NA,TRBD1,CATSADRGRDGYTF,TGTGCCACCAGTGCCGACAGGGGTCGGGATGGCTACACCTTC
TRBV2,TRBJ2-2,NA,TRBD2,CASIRGVNTGELFF,TGTGCCAGCATTCGGGGGGTTAACACCGGGGAGCTGTTTTTT
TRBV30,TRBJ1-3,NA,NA,CAWSLYASSGNTIYF,TGTGCCTGGTCCCTTTATGCCAGCTCTGGAAACACCATATATTTT
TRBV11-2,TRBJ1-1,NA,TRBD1,CASSSLVGQGATEAFF,TGTGCCAGCAGCTCCCTAGTTGGACAGGGGGCAACTGAAGCTTTCTTT
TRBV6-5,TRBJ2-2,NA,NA,CASSVTDPLPGELFF,TGTGCCAGCAGCGTTACCGACCCACTACCCGGGGAGCTGTTTTTT
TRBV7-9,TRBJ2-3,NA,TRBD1,CASSRTGGLDTQYF,TGTGCCAGCAGCCGGACAGGGGGCTTAGATACGCAGTATTTT
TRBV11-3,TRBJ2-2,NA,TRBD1,CASSPYDRGLGTGELFF,TGTGCCAGCAGCCCCTACGACAGGGGGCTTGGCACCGGGGAGCTGTTTTTT
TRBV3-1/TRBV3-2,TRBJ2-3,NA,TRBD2,CASSQSGLAGGDTQYF,TGTGCCAGCAGCCAATCGGGACTAGCGGGGGGAGATACGCAGTATTTT
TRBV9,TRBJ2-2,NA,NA,CASSVENQRTGELFF,TGTGCCAGCAGCGTAGAAAATCAGCGGACCGGGGAGCTGTTTTTT
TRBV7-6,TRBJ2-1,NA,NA,CASSLGAGGAEQFF,TGTGCCAGCAGCTTAGGCGCAGGCGGGGCTGAGCAGTTCTTC
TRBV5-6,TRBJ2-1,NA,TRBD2,CASSFGLAPYNEQFF,TGTGCCAGCAGCTTCGGACTAGCGCCATACAATGAGCAGTTCTTC
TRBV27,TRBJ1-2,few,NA,CASSLTGFYGYTF,TGTGCCAGCAGCCTTACAGGGTTCTATGGCTACACCTTC
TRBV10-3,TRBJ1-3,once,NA,CAIEEPALSGNTIYF,TGTGCCATCGAGGAGCCAGCCCTCTCTGGAAACACCATATATTTT
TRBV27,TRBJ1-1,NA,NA,CASSPGHLNTEAFF,TGTGCCAGCAGCCCCGGACACCTGAACACTGAAGCTTTCTTT
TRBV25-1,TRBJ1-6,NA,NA,CASSEFTGRSPLHF,TGTGCCAGCAGTGAATTTACAGGGAGATCACCCCTCCACTTT
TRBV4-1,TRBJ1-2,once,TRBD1,CASSQEGQGYGYTF,TGCGCCAGCAGCCAAGAGGGACAGGGATATGGCTACACCTTC
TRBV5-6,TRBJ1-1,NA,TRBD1,CASSTGQGRAEAFF,TGTGCCAGCAGCACTGGACAGGGGCGCGCTGAAGCTTTCTTT
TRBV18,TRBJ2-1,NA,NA,CASSPENEQFF,TGTGCCAGCTCGCCAGAGAATGAGCAGTTCTTC
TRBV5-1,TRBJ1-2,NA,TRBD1,CASSLLAGQGGGYTF,TGCGCCAGCAGCTTGCTGGCGGGACAGGGAGGCGGCTACACCTTC
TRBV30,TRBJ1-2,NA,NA,CAWIRGRGYTF,TGTGCCTGGATCCGAGGAAGGGGCTACACCTTC
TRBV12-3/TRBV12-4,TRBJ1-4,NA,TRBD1,CASRGQGNEKLFF,TGTGCCAGTAGGGGACAGGGGAATGAAAAACTGTTTTTT
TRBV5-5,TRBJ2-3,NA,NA,CASSLFLSSTDTQYF,TGTGCCAGCAGCTTGTTTCTTTCTAGCACAGATACGCAGTATTTT
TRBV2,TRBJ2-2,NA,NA,CASSPRQVSGELFF,TGTGCCAGCAGCCCACGGCAGGTTTCAGGGGAGCTGTTTTTT
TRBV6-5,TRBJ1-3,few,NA,CASSLQGSGNTIYF,TGTGCCAGCAGTTTACAGGGTTCCGGAAACACCATATATTTT